The sequence of this T cell receptor beta chain was determined in a study of blood T cell repertoires in COVID-19. Study background: Some COVID-19 samples were acute and others convalescent; all came from the United States, Italy and Spain. T cells, B-cell-depleted T cells, or PBMCs supplied cDNA or gDNA.

Authors' processing steps: Amplification from reference gene primers served as the basis for estimated nucleated cell counts. Data came from immunoSEQ multiplex PCR; TCRdb stores just in-frame clones and leaves some out. Clonal size and the V and J genes are those of that table, whereas D and trimming came from the DNA. The repertoire holds 39,000 or so clones, with around 85% as singletons. The CDR3 length is 16 residues. Germline CDR1 and CDR2: SGHNT and YYREEE (reference sequence). After removal of 4 bases from V and 5 bases from J, the junction contained 14 bases not matched to a gene. V usage is TRBV5-4 and J usage is TRBJ1-1; 7 nucleotides align to TRBD1. The TCR originated in a man aged 40-55 years with active or convalescent COVID-19. Sequencing was carried out using peripheral blood. CDR3 sequence reads: CASSTLDRVTRTEAFF. CDR3 nucleotides: TGTGCCAGCAGCACCCTAGACAGGGTAACGCGGACTGAAGCTTTCTTT.